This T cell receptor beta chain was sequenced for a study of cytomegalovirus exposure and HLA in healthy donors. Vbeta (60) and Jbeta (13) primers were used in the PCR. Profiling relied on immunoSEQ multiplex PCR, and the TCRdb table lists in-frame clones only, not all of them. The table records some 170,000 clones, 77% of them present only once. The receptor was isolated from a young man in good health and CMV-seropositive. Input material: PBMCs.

This CDR3 is CASSSGQTYSSYGYTF. Written as DNA, the CDR3 is TGTGCCAGCAGCTCAGGACAGACGTATTCATCGTATGGCTACACCTTC. The V call is TRBV28, the J call TRBJ1-2; TRBD1 is a possible D gene (6 bases). CDR3 size: 16 residues. Deletions cut 6 bases from V and 5 bases from J, with 22 bases between. Germline V lookup: CDR1 MDHEN, CDR2 SYDVKM.